This is a list of T cell receptor beta chains from one sample in a study of cytomegalovirus exposure and HLA in healthy donors. Sequenced by immunoSEQ multiplex PCR; TCRdb stores in-frame clones only, minus some. The table lists fewer than 250,000 clones, about 80% of them singletons. Sequencing input: PBMCs. Every receptor here comes from a woman in her fifties or sixties in good health and CMV-seropositive. Both conserved end residues are part of each CDR3. A D gene is named only where the DNA matches it firmly. Clone size is stated in some rows and not others, as once, few, many or a class when expanded.

D gene: NA
clone size: few
V gene: TRBV5-1
J gene: TRBJ2-6
CDR3 protein: CASSFWTDFSGANVLTF
CDR3 DNA: TGCGCCAGCAGTTTTTGGACAGACTTCTCTGGGGCCAACGTCCTGACTTTC

D gene: NA
clone size: NA
V gene: TRBV4-3
J gene: TRBJ2-5
CDR3 protein: CASSQVGAIQETQYF
CDR3 DNA: TGCGCCAGCAGCCAAGTTGGGGCTATCCAAGAGACCCAGTACTTC

D gene: NA
clone size: NA
V gene: TRBV9
J gene: TRBJ1-2
CDR3 protein: CASSVEGGIDNYGYTF
CDR3 DNA: TGTGCCAGCAGCGTAGAGGGAGGGATTGATAACTATGGCTACACCTTC

D gene: TRBD1
clone size: NA
V gene: TRBV28
J gene: TRBJ2-3
CDR3 protein: CAWGQGTDTQYF
CDR3 DNA: TGTGCCTGGGGACAGGGCACAGATACGCAGTATTTT

D gene: TRBD2
clone size: NA
V gene: TRBV4-1
J gene: TRBJ2-3
CDR3 protein: CASSQGAGGTDTQYF
CDR3 DNA: TGCGCCAGCAGCCAAGGGGCGGGGGGGACAGATACGCAGTATTTT

D gene: TRBD2
clone size: NA
V gene: TRBV18
J gene: TRBJ2-3
CDR3 protein: CASSSLAGGPTDTQYF
CDR3 DNA: TGTGCCAGCTCATCCCTAGCGGGGGGGCCCACAGATACGCAGTATTTT

D gene: NA
clone size: few
V gene: TRBV4-1
J gene: TRBJ1-1
CDR3 protein: CASSQEGGTMNTEAFF
CDR3 DNA: TGCGCCAGCAGCCAAGAGGGAGGGACCATGAACACTGAAGCTTTCTTT

D gene: TRBD1
clone size: NA
V gene: TRBV18
J gene: TRBJ1-1
CDR3 protein: CASSPSTGVDTEAFF
CDR3 DNA: TGTGCCAGCTCACCTAGCACAGGGGTCGACACTGAAGCTTTCTTT

D gene: TRBD2
clone size: NA
V gene: TRBV9
J gene: TRBJ2-1
CDR3 protein: CASSVAGGIYNEQFF
CDR3 DNA: TGTGCCAGCAGCGTAGCGGGGGGGATTTACAATGAGCAGTTCTTC

D gene: NA
clone size: few
V gene: TRBV4-3
J gene: TRBJ1-1
CDR3 protein: CASSLSPGWGAFF
CDR3 DNA: TGCGCCAGCAGCCTTTCTCCGGGATGGGGAGCTTTCTTT

D gene: TRBD1
clone size: NA
V gene: TRBV7-9
J gene: TRBJ1-1
CDR3 protein: CSSSFRTGRNTEAFF
CDR3 DNA: TGTTCCAGCAGTTTCCGGACAGGGCGTAACACTGAAGCTTTCTTT

D gene: NA
clone size: NA
V gene: TRBV5-1
J gene: TRBJ1-6
CDR3 protein: CASSDWTNSPLHF
CDR3 DNA: TGCGCCAGCAGCGACTGGACAAATTCACCCCTCCACTTT

D gene: TRBD1
clone size: once
V gene: TRBV6-5
J gene: TRBJ1-5
CDR3 protein: CASARGRTQPQHF
CDR3 DNA: TGTGCCAGCGCAAGGGGGCGGACTCAGCCCCAGCATTTT

D gene: NA
clone size: NA
V gene: TRBV6-6
J gene: TRBJ1-5
CDR3 protein: CASRTESYSNQPQHF
CDR3 DNA: TGTGCCAGCAGGACAGAATCTTATAGCAATCAGCCCCAGCATTTT

D gene: NA
clone size: NA
V gene: TRBV29-1
J gene: TRBJ1-2
CDR3 protein: CSVRTGPYGYTF
CDR3 DNA: TGCAGCGTTCGTACAGGGCCCTATGGCTACACCTTC

D gene: TRBD1
clone size: NA
V gene: TRBV6-1
J gene: TRBJ2-5
CDR3 protein: CASSEEFRGQGWETQYF
CDR3 DNA: TGTGCCAGCAGTGAGGAATTTCGGGGACAGGGTTGGGAGACCCAGTACTTC